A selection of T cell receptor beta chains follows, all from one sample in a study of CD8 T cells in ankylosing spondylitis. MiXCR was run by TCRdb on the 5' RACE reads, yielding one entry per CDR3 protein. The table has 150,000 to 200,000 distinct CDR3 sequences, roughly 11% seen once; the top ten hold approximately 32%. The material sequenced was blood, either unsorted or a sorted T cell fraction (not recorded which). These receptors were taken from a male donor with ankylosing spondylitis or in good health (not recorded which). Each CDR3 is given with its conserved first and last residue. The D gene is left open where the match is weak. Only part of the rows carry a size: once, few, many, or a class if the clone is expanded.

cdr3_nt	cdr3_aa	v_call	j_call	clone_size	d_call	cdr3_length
TGTGCCAGCAGCTTCGGGGCAGGGGAAAAACTGTTTTTT	CASSFGAGEKLFF	TRBV7-2	TRBJ1-4	few	NA	13
TGTGCCAGCAGCTCTACAGGGGTCGGCTCACCCCTCCACTTT	CASSSTGVGSPLHF	TRBV11-2	TRBJ1-6	few	TRBD1	14
TGCAGTGCTAGATCTTCGCAGTCGGTAGACTATGGCTACACCTTC	CSARSSQSVDYGYTF	TRBV20-1	TRBJ1-2	NA	NA	15
TGCGCCAGCAGTGAGTCGATAGCGGGAGGACCCCCCGGGGAGCTGTTTTTT	CASSESIAGGPPGELFF	TRBV10-1	TRBJ2-2	NA	TRBD2	17
TGTGGGTCCGTCGAGGGCACTGAAGCTTTCTTT	CGSVEGTEAFF	TRBV3-1	TRBJ1-1	NA	NA	11
TGCGCCAGCAGCTTGGGAGAAACTTCGATAGGGCTGGGGAACACTGAAGCTTTCTTT	CASSLGETSIGLGNTEAFF	TRBV5-1	TRBJ1-1	NA	NA	19
TGTGCCAGCAGCTTAACACTCAATCAGCCCCAGCATTTT	CASSLTLNQPQHF	TRBV7-2	TRBJ1-5	NA	NA	13
TGTGCCAGCAGTGAGAGTGGACAGTGGATTCAGTACTTC	CASSESGQWIQYF	TRBV6-1	TRBJ2-4	NA	NA	13
TGTGCCAGCAGGCCTCTAGCCAAAAACATTCAGTACTTC	CASRPLAKNIQYF	TRBV2	TRBJ2-4	many	NA	13
TGCAGTGCTAGAGCAGGACTAGCGGGAGGACTGGGGGAGCAGTTCTTC	CSARAGLAGGLGEQFF	TRBV20-1	TRBJ2-1	NA	TRBD2	16
TGCGCCAGCAGCTTGGAGGGGACAGGGGTCGACGAGCAGTACTTC	CASSLEGTGVDEQYF	TRBV5-1	TRBJ2-7	many	TRBD1	15
TGTGCCAGCAAACAGGCCGCCCTAGTGGGGTCCTACGAGCAGTACTTC	CASKQAALVGSYEQYF	TRBV28	TRBJ2-7	few	NA	16
TGTGCCAGCAGAACCCAGAAGGGGGCCGGTAACAATGAGCAGTTCTTC	CASRTQKGAGNNEQFF	TRBV11-2	TRBJ2-1	few	TRBD1	16
TGCGCCAGCAGCCAAGATGAGTTTAGCTCCTACAATGAGCAGTTCTTC	CASSQDEFSSYNEQFF	TRBV4-1	TRBJ2-1	NA	NA	16
TGTGCCAGTGTAAGGCTGGATGGAGAGACCTTTTACGACAATGAGCAGTTCTTC	CASVRLDGETFYDNEQFF	TRBV2	TRBJ2-1	few	NA	18
TGTGCCAGCAGCTTGACACAGAGCACAGATACGCAGTATTTT	CASSLTQSTDTQYF	TRBV5-5	TRBJ2-3	many	NA	14
TGTGCCAGCAGACCACAGGGGGACACCGGGGAGCTGTTTTTT	CASRPQGDTGELFF	TRBV6-1	TRBJ2-2	NA	TRBD1	14
TGTGCCAGCACAAAGGGCAGGGGAATCTATAATCAGCCCCAGCATTTT	CASTKGRGIYNQPQHF	TRBV7-8	TRBJ1-5	many	NA	16
TGCAGTGCTAGAGAAGGGGGATTCGGACGCTCTGGGGCCAACGTCCTGACTTTC	CSAREGGFGRSGANVLTF	TRBV20-1	TRBJ2-6	NA	NA	18
TGTGCCAGCAGCCCACTGGGACTAGCGGTCCAGCAGTTCTTC	CASSPLGLAVQQFF	TRBV7-8	TRBJ2-1	few	TRBD2	14
TGCGCCAGCAGCCAGGGAGGACTAGCCGGGGAGCTGTTTTTT	CASSQGGLAGELFF	TRBV4-3	TRBJ2-2	NA	TRBD2	14
TGTGCCATCAGTGAGTCGGGCAGCTATAGCAATCAGCCCCAGCATTTT	CAISESGSYSNQPQHF	TRBV10-3	TRBJ1-5	many	NA	16
TGCGCCAGCAGCCAAACGACAGGGAACACCGGGGAGCTGTTTTTT	CASSQTTGNTGELFF	TRBV5-1	TRBJ2-2	many	NA	15
TGCGCCAGCAGTGAGTCGGGGCGGGTATACAATGAGCAGTTCTTC	CASSESGRVYNEQFF	TRBV10-1	TRBJ2-1	NA	NA	15
TGTGCCAGCAGCCTTTCAGGGGCTCCTGCTGGAAACACCATATATTTT	CASSLSGAPAGNTIYF	TRBV28	TRBJ1-3	NA	NA	16
TGTGCCAGCATCCCAACTAGCGGCCTCGCGGGTGAGCAGTTCTTC	CASIPTSGLAGEQFF	TRBV2	TRBJ2-1	few	TRBD2	15
TGTGCCAGCAGTCAGCAGGGTCTCACCGGGGAGCTGTTTTTT	CASSQQGLTGELFF	TRBV12-3/TRBV12-4	TRBJ2-2	NA	NA	14
TGTGCCAGCAGCTTAGTAACTAGCGGGGAAGATACGCAGTATTTT	CASSLVTSGEDTQYF	TRBV11-3	TRBJ2-3	NA	TRBD2	15
TGCGCCAGCAGCCCGGAGGAACGAATTTCCACAGATACGCAGTATTTT	CASSPEERISTDTQYF	TRBV4-1	TRBJ2-3	NA	NA	16
TGCGCCAGCAGTTTACCAGTCATAGCGGGATCATACAGCACAGATACGCAGTATTTT	CASSLPVIAGSYSTDTQYF	TRBV5-1	TRBJ2-3	many	TRBD2	19
TGTGCCAGCAGTCGTAGCGGTGACAATGAGCAGTTCTTC	CASSRSGDNEQFF	TRBV12-3/TRBV12-4	TRBJ2-1	few	NA	13
TGTGCCAGCGCGGGATCCTACGAGCAGTACTTC	CASAGSYEQYF	TRBV6-2/TRBV6-3	TRBJ2-7	many	NA	11
TGCGCCAGCAGCTTGGGTGCTAGCGGGAGTCGTGATACGCAGTATTTT	CASSLGASGSRDTQYF	TRBV5-1	TRBJ2-3	many	TRBD2	16
TGTGCCAGCAGCTCCACTAGCTTCGAGAGCACAGATACGCAGTATTTT	CASSSTSFESTDTQYF	TRBV13	TRBJ2-3	many	NA	16
TGTGCCAGCAGCCATGAGACAGGGATAAACATTCAGTACTTC	CASSHETGINIQYF	TRBV7-9	TRBJ2-4	few	TRBD1	14